This TCR beta chain originates from a study of CD8 T cells in ankylosing spondylitis. Findings and limits, study-wide: The study identified a TCR beta motif of under ten highly homologous variants that appeared characteristic of ankylosing spondylitis blood. It was reported that disease-linked clones were significantly enriched in matched ankylosing spondylitis synovial fluid.

V was shortened by 11 bases and J by 5 bases, with 19 bases between the two germline ends. CDR3 length: 13 amino acids. Construction of TCR beta libraries was performed using quantitative 5'-RACE with molecular barcodes. TCRdb re-called the 5' RACE reads with MiXCR, one entry per CDR3 protein. The table records more than 400,000 distinct CDR3 sequences, under 5.5% of them present only once. On this clonotype: Its antigen is currently unknown.

The sequenced sample consisted of blood, either unsorted or a sorted T cell fraction (not recorded which). This sequence joins TRBV12-3 or TRBV12-4 and TRBJ2-7, with D perhaps matching TRBD1 (5 bases). This TCR was sampled from a male donor with ankylosing spondylitis. The CDR3 region has the DNA TGTGCCCTCAATTTTAGGGGCAACCACGAGCAGTACTTC. It specifies CALNFRGNHEQYF.